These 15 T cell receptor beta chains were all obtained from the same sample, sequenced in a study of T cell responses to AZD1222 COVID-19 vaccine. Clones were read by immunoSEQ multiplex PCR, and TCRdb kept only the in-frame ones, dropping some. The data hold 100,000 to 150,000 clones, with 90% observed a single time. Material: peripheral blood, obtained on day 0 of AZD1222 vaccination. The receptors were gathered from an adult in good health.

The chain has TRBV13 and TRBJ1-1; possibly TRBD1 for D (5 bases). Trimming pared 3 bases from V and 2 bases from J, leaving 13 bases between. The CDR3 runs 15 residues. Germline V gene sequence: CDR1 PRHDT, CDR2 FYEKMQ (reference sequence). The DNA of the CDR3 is TGTGCCAGCAGCTTGAGGGGCGCTCCTAACACTGAAGCTTTCTTT. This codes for CASSLRGAPNTEAFF.

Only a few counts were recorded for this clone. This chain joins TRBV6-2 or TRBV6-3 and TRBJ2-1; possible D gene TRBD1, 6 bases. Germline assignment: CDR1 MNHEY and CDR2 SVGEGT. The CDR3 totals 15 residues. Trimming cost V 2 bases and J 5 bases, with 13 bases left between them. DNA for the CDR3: TGTGCCAGCAGTTACCTACAGGGAGAAAACAATGAGCAGTTCTTC. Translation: CASSYLQGENNEQFF.

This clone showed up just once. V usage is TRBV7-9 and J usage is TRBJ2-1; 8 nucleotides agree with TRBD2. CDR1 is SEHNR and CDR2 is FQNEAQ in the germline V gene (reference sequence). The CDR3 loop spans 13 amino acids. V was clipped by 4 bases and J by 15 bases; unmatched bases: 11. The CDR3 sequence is CASSSVAGSMSFF. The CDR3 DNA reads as TGTGCCAGCAGCTCAGTAGCGGGGAGTATGTCGTTCTTC.

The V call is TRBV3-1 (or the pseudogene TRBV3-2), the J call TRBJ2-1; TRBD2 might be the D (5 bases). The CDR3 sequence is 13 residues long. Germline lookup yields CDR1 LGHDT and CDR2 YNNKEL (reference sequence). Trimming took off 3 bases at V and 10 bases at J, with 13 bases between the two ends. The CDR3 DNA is TGTGCCAGCAGCCATCTCACTAGACGGGAGCAGTTCTTC. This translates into CASSHLTRREQFF.

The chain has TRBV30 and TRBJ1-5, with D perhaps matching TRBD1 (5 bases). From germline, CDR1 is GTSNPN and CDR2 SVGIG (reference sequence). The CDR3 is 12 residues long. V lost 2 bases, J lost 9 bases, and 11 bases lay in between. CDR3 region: CAWSLGDRPQHF. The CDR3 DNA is TGTGCCTGGAGTCTGGGGGATAGGCCCCAGCATTTT.

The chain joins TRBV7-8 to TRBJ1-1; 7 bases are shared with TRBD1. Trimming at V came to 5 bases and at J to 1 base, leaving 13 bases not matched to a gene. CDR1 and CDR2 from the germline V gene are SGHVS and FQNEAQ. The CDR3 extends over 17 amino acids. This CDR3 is CASSRLPAGGRNTEAFF. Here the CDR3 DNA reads TGTGCCAGCAGCCGCTTGCCGGCAGGGGGAAGGAACACTGAAGCTTTCTTT. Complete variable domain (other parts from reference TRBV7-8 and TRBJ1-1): GAGVSQSPRYKVAKRGQDVALRCDPISGHVSLFWYQQALGQGPEFLTYFQNEAQLDKSGLPSDRFFAERPEGSVSTLKIQRTQQEDSAVYLCASSRLPAGGRNTEAFFGQGTRLTVV.

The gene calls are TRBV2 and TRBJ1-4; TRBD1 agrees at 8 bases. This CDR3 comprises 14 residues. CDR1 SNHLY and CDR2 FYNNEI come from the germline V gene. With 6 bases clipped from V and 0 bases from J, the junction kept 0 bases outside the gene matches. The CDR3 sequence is CASRGQATNEKLFF. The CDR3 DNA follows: TGTGCCAGCAGGGGACAGGCAACTAATGAAAAACTGTTTTTT.

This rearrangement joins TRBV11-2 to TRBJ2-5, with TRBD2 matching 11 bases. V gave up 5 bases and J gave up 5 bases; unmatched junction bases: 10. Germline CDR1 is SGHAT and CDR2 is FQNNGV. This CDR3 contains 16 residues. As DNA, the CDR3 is TGTGCCAGCAGCCCGGGGGATAGCGGGAGGGTGGAGACCCAGTACTTC. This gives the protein CASSPGDSGRVETQYF.

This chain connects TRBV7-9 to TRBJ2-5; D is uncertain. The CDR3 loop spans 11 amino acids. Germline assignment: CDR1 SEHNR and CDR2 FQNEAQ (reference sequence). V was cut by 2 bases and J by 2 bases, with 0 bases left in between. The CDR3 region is CASSLQETQYF. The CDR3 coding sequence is TGTGCCAGCAGCTTACAAGAGACCCAGTACTTC.

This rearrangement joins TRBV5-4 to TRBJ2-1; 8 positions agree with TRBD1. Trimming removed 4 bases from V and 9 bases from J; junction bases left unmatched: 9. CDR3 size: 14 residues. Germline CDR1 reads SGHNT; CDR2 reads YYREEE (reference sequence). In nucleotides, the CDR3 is TGTGCCAGCAGCACTAACAGGGGGTTAGGTGAGCAGTTCTTC. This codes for CASSTNRGLGEQFF.

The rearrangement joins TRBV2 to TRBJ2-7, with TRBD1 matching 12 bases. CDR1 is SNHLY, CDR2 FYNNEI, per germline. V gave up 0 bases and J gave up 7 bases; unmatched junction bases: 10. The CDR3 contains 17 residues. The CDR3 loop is CASSEAGVGQGAREQYF. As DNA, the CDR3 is TGTGCCAGCAGTGAAGCCGGGGTGGGACAGGGGGCGAGGGAGCAGTACTTC.

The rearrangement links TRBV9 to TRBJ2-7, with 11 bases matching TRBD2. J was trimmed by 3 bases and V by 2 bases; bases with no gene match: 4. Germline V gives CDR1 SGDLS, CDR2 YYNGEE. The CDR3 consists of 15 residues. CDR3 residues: CASSVSGTSGYEQYF. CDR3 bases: TGTGCCAGCAGCGTCTCCGGGACTAGCGGCTACGAGCAGTACTTC.

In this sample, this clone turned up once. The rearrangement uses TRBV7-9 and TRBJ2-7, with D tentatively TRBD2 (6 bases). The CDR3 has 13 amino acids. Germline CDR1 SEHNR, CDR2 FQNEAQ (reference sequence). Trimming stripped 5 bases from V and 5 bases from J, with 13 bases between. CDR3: CASSPPGSDEQYF. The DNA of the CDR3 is TGTGCCAGCAGCCCCCCCGGGAGTGACGAGCAGTACTTC.

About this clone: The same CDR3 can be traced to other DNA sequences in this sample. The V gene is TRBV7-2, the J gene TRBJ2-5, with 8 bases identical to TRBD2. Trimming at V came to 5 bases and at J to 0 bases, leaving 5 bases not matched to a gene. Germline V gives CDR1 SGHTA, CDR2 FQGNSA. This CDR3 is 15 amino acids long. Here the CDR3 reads CASSPLAANQETQYF. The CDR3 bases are TGTGCCAGCAGCCCACTAGCGGCTAACCAAGAGACCCAGTACTTC.

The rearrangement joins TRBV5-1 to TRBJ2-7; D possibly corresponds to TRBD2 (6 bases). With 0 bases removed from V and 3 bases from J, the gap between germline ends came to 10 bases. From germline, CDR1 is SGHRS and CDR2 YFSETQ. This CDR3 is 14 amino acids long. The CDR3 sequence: CASSLGGTYYEQYF. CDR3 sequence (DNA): TGCGCCAGCAGCTTGGGCGGGACCTACTACGAGCAGTACTTC. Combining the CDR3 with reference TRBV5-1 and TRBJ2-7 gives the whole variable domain KAGVTQTPRYLIKTRGQQVTLSCSPISGHRSVSWYQQTPGQGLQFLFEYFSETQRNKGNFPGRFSGRQFSNSRSEMNVSTLELGDSALYLCASSLGGTYYEQYFGPGTRLTVT.